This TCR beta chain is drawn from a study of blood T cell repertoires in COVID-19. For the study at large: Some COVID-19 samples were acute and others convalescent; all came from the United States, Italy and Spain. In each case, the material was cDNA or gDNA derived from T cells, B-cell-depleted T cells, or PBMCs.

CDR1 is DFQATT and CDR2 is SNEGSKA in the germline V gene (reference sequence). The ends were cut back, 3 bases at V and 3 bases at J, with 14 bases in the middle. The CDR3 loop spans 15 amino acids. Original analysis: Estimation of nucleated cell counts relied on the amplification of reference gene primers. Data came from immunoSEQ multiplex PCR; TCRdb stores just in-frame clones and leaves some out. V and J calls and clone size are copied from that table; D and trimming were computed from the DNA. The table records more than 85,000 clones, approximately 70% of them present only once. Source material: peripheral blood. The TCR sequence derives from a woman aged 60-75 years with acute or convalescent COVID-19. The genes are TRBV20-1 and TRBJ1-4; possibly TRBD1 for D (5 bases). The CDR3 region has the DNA TGCAGTGCTAGTCACCAGGGAACGCCTAATGAAAAACTGTTTTTT. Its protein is CSASHQGTPNEKLFF.